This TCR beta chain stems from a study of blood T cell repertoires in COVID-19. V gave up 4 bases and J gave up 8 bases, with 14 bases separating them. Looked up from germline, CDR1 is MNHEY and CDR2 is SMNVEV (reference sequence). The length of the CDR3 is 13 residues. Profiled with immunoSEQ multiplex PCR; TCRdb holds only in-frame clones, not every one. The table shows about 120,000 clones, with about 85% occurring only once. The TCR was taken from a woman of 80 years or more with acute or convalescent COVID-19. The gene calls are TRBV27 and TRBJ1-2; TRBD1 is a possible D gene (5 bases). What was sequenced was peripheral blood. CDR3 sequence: CASSSGGKGGYTF. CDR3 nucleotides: TGTGCCAGCAGTTCCGGGGGGAAAGGGGGCTACACCTTC.